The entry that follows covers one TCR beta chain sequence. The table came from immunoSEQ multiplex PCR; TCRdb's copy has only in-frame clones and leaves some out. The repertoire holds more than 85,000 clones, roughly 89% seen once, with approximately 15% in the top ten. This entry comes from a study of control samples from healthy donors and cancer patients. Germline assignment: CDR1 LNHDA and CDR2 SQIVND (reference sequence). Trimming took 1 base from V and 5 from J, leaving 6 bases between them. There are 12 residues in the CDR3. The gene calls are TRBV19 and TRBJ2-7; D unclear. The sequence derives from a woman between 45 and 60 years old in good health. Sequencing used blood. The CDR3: CASSIGRNEQYF. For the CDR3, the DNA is TGTGCCAGTAGTATAGGAAGGAACGAGCAGTACTTC.